These T cell receptor beta chains were read from a single sample in a study of cytomegalovirus exposure and HLA in healthy donors. Only in-frame clones appear in the TCRdb table, and some are missing; sequencing was by immunoSEQ multiplex PCR. The data contain over 200,000 clones, 75% to 85% of them singletons. The sequencing input was PBMCs. The receptor source for this set is an older woman in good health and CMV-seropositive. CDR3s include the opening cysteine and the closing phenylalanine or tryptophan. Each record gives: V gene, CDR3 protein.

V: TRBV11-2
CDR3: CASSFQGSDTQYF

V: TRBV5-1
CDR3: CASSNRDSQETQYF

V: TRBV11-2
CDR3: CASSLPGVDTEAFF

V: TRBV18
CDR3: CASSPQGGANEQYF

V: TRBV19
CDR3: CASSSRGYNYGYTF

V: TRBV5-6
CDR3: CASSRRTAYSNQPQHF

V: TRBV5-5
CDR3: CASSLAQYLEAFF

V: TRBV6-1
CDR3: CASSEAKGRDGHTF

V: TRBV5-1
CDR3: CASSFLPGLADTDTQYF

V: TRBV7-3
CDR3: CASSLNPGGSGETQYF

V: TRBV7-2
CDR3: CASSLVRGEGYGYTF

V: TRBV6-5
CDR3: CASRPTGVMNTEAFF

V: TRBV5-1
CDR3: CASSGGTVSGGEKLFF

V: TRBV5-6
CDR3: CASSLFSGNTDTQYF

V: TRBV6-1
CDR3: CASSEAEGGTYEQYF

V: TRBV5-6
CDR3: CASSWTAASGVPSTDTQYF

V: TRBV29-1
CDR3: CSVGTGDTGELFF

V: TRBV4-3
CDR3: CASSPFGGLVNEKLFF

V: TRBV5-1
CDR3: CASSFAGGSLNEQYF

V: TRBV7-2
CDR3: CASSLAGGSFNTQYF

V: TRBV25-1
CDR3: CASSSDRGRGVAFF

V: TRBV9
CDR3: CASSELSGYANTGELFF

V: TRBV18
CDR3: CASSPPNLGGGYGYTF

V: TRBV28
CDR3: CASSPQDLLGQLTGYTF

V: TRBV5-1
CDR3: CASSLGDRGYNSPLHF

V: TRBV12-5
CDR3: CASGPPGGGRIDGYTF

V: TRBV14
CDR3: CASSPLRGGGARDTGELFF

V: TRBV10-3
CDR3: CAISGQHNQPQHF

V: TRBV7-2
CDR3: CASTRDRSYGYTF

V: TRBV6-5
CDR3: CASSPDSYSNQPQHF

V: TRBV4-2
CDR3: CASSQGQGMTDTQYF

V: TRBV12-1
CDR3: CASRYRQGPRDTGELFF

V: TRBV19
CDR3: CASTERPLLGTANTGELFF

V: TRBV5-1
CDR3: CASSSSGSRTDTQYF

V: TRBV7-9
CDR3: CASSREWDTGQPQHF

V: TRBV5-8
CDR3: CASSSGLFPYNEQFF